A single sample is the source of the 5 T cell receptor beta chains below, sequenced in a study of blood T cell repertoires in COVID-19. Using immunoSEQ multiplex PCR, the repertoire was profiled, and TCRdb retains in-frame clones only, with some absent. The data show about 100,000 clones, 84% seen once. Sequencing used peripheral blood. The receptors here all came from a man between 65 and 79 years old with active or convalescent COVID-19.

V is TRBV28 and J is TRBJ1-2; 8 positions agree with TRBD1. The CDR3 covers 15 residues. J gave up 3 bases and V 1 base, and 4 bases lay outside the gene matches. Germline CDR1 and CDR2: MDHEN and SYDVKM. The CDR3 nucleotides are TGTGCCAGCAGTTTATCCCGGACAGGGCACTATGGCTACACCTTC. Residues: CASSLSRTGHYGYTF.

This clone was found once. This chain uses TRBV28 with TRBJ1-1; 7 bases align to TRBD1. The CDR3 covers 16 residues. In germline, CDR1 is MDHEN, CDR2 SYDVKM. The V gene end was trimmed by 4 bases and the J gene end by 7 bases; junction bases not matched to a gene: 15. The DNA for the CDR3 is TGTGCCAGCAGTTCATATTCCCAGGGGGGTTGGATTGAAGCTTTCTTT. It encodes CASSSYSQGGWIEAFF. Full variable domain (rest looked up from reference TRBV28 and TRBJ1-1): DVKVTQSSRYLVKRTGEKVFLECVQDMDHENMFWYRQDPGLGLRLIYFSYDVKMKEKGDIPEGYSVSREKKERFSLILESASTNQTSMYLCASSSYSQGGWIEAFFGQGTRLTVV.

V is TRBV5-1 and J is TRBJ1-1; D gene ambiguous. Trimming took 0 bases from V and 0 from J, leaving 12 bases between them. The CDR3 runs 16 residues. The germline CDR1 and CDR2 sequences are SGHRS and YFSETQ. CDR3 residues: CASSLEMGGVNTEAFF. The CDR3 DNA reads as TGCGCCAGCAGCTTGGAGATGGGCGGGGTGAACACTGAAGCTTTCTTT.

The chain carries TRBV2 and TRBJ1-3; the D gene is possibly TRBD1 (6 bases). Germline values: CDR1 SNHLY, CDR2 FYNNEI. V gave up 5 bases and J gave up 0 bases, with 11 bases separating them. The CDR3 consists of 15 residues. CDR3 sequence reads: CASSPDSNSGNTIYF. CDR3 nucleotide sequence: TGTGCCAGCAGTCCGGACAGTAACTCTGGAAACACCATATATTTT.

The gene calls are TRBV5-5 and TRBJ2-7, with D tentatively TRBD2 (5 bases). This CDR3 has 12 amino acids. CDR1 is SGHKS, CDR2 YYEKEE, per germline (reference sequence). Trimming took off 0 bases at V and 4 bases at J, with 5 bases between the two ends. This CDR3 reads CASSLGGYEQYF. For the CDR3, the DNA is TGTGCCAGCAGCTTGGGAGGGTACGAGCAGTACTTC.